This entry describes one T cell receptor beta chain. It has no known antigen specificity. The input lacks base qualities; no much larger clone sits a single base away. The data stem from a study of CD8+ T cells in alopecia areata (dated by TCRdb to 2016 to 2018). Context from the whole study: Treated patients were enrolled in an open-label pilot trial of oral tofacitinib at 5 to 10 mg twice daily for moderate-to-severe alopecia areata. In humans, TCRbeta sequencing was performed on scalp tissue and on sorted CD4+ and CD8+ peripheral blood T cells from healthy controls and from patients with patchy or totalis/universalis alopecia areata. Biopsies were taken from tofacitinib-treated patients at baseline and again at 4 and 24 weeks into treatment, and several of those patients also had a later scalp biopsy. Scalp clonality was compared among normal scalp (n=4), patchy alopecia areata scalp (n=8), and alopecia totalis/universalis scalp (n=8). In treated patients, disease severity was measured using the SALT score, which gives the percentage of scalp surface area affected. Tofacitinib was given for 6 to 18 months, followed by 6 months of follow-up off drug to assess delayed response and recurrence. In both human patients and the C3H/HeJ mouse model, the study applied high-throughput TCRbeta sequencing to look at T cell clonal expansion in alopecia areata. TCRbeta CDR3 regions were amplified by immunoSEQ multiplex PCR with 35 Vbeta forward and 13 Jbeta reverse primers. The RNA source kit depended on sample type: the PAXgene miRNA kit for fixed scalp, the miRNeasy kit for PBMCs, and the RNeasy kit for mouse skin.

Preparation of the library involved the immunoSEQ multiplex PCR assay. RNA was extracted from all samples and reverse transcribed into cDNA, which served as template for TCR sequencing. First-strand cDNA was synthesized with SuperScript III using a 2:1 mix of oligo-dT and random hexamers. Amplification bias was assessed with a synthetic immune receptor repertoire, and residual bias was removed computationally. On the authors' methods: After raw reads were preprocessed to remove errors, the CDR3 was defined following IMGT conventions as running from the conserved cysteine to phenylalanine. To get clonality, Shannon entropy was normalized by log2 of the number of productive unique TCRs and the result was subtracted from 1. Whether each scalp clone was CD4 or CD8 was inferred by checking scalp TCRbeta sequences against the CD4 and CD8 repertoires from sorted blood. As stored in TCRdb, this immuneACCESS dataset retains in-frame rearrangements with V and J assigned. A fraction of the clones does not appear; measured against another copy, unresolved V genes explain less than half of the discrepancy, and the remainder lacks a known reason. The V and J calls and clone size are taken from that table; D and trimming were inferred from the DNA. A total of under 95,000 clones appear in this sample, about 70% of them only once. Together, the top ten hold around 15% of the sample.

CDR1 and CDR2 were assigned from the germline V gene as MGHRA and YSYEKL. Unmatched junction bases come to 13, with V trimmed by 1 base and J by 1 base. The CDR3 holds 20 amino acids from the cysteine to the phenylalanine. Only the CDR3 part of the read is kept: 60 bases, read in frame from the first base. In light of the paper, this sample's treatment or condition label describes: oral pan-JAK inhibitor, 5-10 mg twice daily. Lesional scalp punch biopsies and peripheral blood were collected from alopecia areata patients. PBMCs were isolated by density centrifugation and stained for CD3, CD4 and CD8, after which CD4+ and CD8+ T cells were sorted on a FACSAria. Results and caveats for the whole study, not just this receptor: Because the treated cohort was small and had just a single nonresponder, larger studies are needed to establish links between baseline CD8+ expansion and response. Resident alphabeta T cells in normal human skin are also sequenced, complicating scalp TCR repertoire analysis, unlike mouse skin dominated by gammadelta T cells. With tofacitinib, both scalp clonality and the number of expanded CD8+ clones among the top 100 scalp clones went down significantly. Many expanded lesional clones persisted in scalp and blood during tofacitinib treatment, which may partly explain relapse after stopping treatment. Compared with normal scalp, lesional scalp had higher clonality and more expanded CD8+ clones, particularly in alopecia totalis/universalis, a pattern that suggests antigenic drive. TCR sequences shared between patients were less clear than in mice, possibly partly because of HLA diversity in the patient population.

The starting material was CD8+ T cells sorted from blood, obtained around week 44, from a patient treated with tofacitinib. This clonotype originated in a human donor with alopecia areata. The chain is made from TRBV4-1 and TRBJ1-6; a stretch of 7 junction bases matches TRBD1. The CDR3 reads CASSQVETGSLGSYNSPLHF. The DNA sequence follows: TGCGCCAGCAGCCAAGTAGAGACAGGGTCGCTGGGGTCCTATAATTCACCCCTCCACTTT.